The T cell receptor (beta chain) described here comes from a study of T cell repertoires in cytomegalovirus infection. The wider study: CMV infection and matching HLA type were both indicated by public TCR beta signatures.

For this clonotype: Its antigen is not identified.

TCRdb redid the calling of the reads with MiXCR, one entry per CDR3 protein. This table holds about 180,000 distinct CDR3 sequences, 17% found once. CDR1 is LNHDA, CDR2 SQIVND, per germline (reference sequence). There are 14 residues in the CDR3. Trimming took 7 bases from V and 8 from J, leaving 20 bases between them. General observations from the study: The ex vivo response was dominated by HLA-C-restricted CMV-specific TCR beta clonotypes.

The chain joins TRBV19 to TRBJ1-2, with a possible D match to TRBD1 (5 bases). Sequencing was done on a sample of CD8+ T cells from PBMCs. The TCR was taken from a human donor in good health (CMV status not recorded). Some clones in this sample may be carry-over from other donors' samples. CDR3 in DNA: TGTGCCAGTACCCCTGGGGGACCTACCTACGGCTACACCTTC. This encodes CASTPGGPTYGYTF.